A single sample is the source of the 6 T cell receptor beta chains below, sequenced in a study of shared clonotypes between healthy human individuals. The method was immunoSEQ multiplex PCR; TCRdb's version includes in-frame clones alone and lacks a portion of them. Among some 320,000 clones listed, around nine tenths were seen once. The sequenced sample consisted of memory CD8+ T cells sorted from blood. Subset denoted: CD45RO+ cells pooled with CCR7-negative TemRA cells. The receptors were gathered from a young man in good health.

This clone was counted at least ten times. The CDR3, as DNA: TGTGCCAGCAGTTTATTAGGCCTAGCGGGAGCGTTGTACTTC. It is translated as CASSLLGLAGALYF. The chain joins TRBV27 to TRBJ2-4, with 10 positions matching TRBD2. J lost 15 bases, V lost 1 base, and 9 bases had no gene match. Germline assignment: CDR1 MNHEY and CDR2 SMNVEV (reference sequence). CDR3 length: 14 residues.

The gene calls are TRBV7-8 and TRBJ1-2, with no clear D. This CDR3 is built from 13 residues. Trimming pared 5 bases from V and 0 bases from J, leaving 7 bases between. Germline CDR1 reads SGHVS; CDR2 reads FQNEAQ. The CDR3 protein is CASSQTTNYGYTF. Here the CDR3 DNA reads TGTGCCAGCAGCCAGACAACTAACTATGGCTACACCTTC.

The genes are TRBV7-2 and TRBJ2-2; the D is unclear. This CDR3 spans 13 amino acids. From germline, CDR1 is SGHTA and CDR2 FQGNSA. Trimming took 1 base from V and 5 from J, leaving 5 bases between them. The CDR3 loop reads CASSLVSTGELFF. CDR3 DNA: TGTGCCAGCAGCTTAGTTAGTACCGGGGAGCTGTTTTTT.

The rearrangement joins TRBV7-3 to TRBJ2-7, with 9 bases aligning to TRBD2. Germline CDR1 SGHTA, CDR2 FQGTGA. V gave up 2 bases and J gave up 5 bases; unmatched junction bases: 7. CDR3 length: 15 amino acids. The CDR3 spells CASSLGLAGLHEQYF. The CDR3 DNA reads TGTGCCAGCAGCTTAGGGCTAGCGGGGCTACACGAGCAGTACTTC.

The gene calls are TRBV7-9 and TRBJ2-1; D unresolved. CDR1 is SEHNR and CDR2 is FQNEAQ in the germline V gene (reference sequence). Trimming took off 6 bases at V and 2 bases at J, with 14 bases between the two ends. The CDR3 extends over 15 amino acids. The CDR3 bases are TGTGCCAGCAGTCCCTCGGTCCTCACCTACAATGAGCAGTTCTTC. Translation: CASSPSVLTYNEQFF.

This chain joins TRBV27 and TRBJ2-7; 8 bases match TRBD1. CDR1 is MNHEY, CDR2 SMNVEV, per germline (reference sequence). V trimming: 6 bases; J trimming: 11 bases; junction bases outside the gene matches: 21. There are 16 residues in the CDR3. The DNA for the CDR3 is TGTGCCAGCAGCCCAGGGGGCGCCGGGCGTTTTACGGTTAAGTACTTC. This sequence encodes CASSPGGAGRFTVKYF.